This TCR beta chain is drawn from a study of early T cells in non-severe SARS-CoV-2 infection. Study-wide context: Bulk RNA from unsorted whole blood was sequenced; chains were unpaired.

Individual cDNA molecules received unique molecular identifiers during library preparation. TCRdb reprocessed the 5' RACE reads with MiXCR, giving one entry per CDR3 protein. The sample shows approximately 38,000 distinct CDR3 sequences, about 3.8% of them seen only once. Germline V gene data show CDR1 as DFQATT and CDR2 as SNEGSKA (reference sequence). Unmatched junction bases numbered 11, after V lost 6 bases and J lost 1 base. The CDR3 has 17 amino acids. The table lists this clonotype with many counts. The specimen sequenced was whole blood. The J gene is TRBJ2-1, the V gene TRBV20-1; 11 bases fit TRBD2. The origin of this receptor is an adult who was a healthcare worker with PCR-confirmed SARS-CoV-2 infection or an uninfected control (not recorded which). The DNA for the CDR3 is TGCAGTGCAATCAAGGCTAGCGGGAGGCTTTCCTACAATGAGCAGTTCTTC. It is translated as CSAIKASGRLSYNEQFF.